The 13 T cell receptor beta chains presented below share a single source sample, sequenced in a study of graft-versus-host responses after intestinal transplantation. These receptors lack a known antigen. The repertoire was sequenced with immunoSEQ multiplex PCR; TCRdb's copy has only in-frame clones and lacks some. The sample has 110,000 to 150,000 clones, about nine tenths seen once. Sequencing used unstimulated CD4+ T cells sorted from spleen or lymph node cells, obtained before intestinal transplant. Receptors originate from a human donor who received an intestinal transplant.

The rearrangement links TRBV27 to TRBJ2-7; a weak D match, TRBD2 (5 bases). CDR1 and CDR2 from the germline V gene are MNHEY and SMNVEV (reference sequence). This CDR3 spans 16 amino acids. The V and J ends lost 0 bases and 0 bases respectively, with 12 bases between them. The CDR3 DNA is TGTGCCAGCAGTTTATCCGGGCGGGCCTCCTCCTACGAGCAGTACTTC. Protein sequence: CASSLSGRASSYEQYF.

The chain joins TRBV2 to TRBJ1-1; 7 nucleotides agree with TRBD1. The V gene's germline CDR1 is SNHLY and CDR2 FYNNEI. The J segment lost 3 bases and the V segment lost 8 bases, leaving 12 bases of the junction unmatched. The CDR3 length is 15 residues. The CDR3 nucleotides are TGTGCCAGCGTTTCAAAACAGGGGTCGGACACTGAAGCTTTCTTT. Translated: CASVSKQGSDTEAFF. Using reference TRBV2 and TRBJ1-1 for the parts outside the CDR3, the full variable domain is EPEVTQTPSHQVTQMGQEVILRCVPISNHLYFYWYRQILGQKVEFLVSFYNNEISEKSEIFDDQFSVERPDGSNFTLKIRSTKLEDSAMYFCASVSKQGSDTEAFFGQGTRLTVV.

Points on this clone: The same CDR3 also results from other DNA sequences found in this sample. V usage is TRBV19 and J usage is TRBJ2-7, with TRBD1 matching 11 bases. Germline loops: CDR1 LNHDA, CDR2 SQIVND (reference sequence). V lost 6 bases and J lost 2; bases outside the gene matches: 3. This CDR3 is 14 amino acids long. CDR3 region: CASSRTGGPYEQYF. In DNA, the CDR3 is TGTGCCAGTAGCCGGACAGGGGGCCCCTACGAGCAGTACTTC.

The chain is built from TRBV6-1 and TRBJ2-7; 12 bases fit TRBD2. The V and J ends lost 6 bases and 3 bases, in that order; junction bases with no gene match: 3. Germline CDR1 is MNHNS and CDR2 is SASEGT. The CDR3 is made up of 14 amino acids. The CDR3 protein is CASSPTSGSYEQYF. In DNA, the CDR3 is TGTGCCAGCAGCCCGACTAGCGGGAGCTACGAGCAGTACTTC.

Only one count was recorded for this clone. The J gene is TRBJ2-2, the V gene TRBV4-1; D gene ambiguous. The germline V gene encodes CDR1 MGHRA and CDR2 YSYEKL. This CDR3 has 14 amino acids. The V and J ends lost 0 bases and 4 bases respectively, with 6 bases between them. CDR3 bases: TGCGCCAGCAGCCAAGAGGTGGTCACCGGGGAGCTGTTTTTT. It translates to CASSQEVVTGELFF.

As to this clone: This specimen includes other DNA sequences encoding the same CDR3. The chain joins TRBV15 to TRBJ2-7; D possibly corresponds to TRBD2 (6 bases). The V end was cut by 5 bases, the J end by 0 bases, with 14 bases between. From germline, CDR1 is LNHNV and CDR2 YYDKDF (reference sequence). This CDR3 has 15 amino acids. The CDR3 nucleotides read TGTGCCACCAGCCCCATGGGGGGAAGCTCCTACGAGCAGTACTTC. Its protein product is CATSPMGGSSYEQYF.

The chain recombines TRBV19 with TRBJ1-3; tentative D call: TRBD1 (6 bases). The CDR3 is 15 amino acids. CDR1 is LNHDA and CDR2 is SQIVND in the germline V gene (reference sequence). Trimming pared 5 bases from V and 4 bases from J, leaving 15 bases between. The CDR3 reads CASSFNREEGNTIYF. DNA of the CDR3: TGTGCCAGTAGTTTCAACAGGGAGGAGGGAAACACCATATATTTT.

The gene calls are TRBV30 and TRBJ1-1, with TRBD1 identical over 8 bases. The V gene's germline CDR1 is GTSNPN and CDR2 SVGIG (reference sequence). The CDR3 covers 15 residues. V lost 3 bases to trimming and J lost 6 bases; unmatched junction nucleotides: 12. CDR3 in amino acids: CAWRGNSGGRAEAFF. CDR3 bases: TGTGCCTGGAGAGGTAATTCAGGGGGCAGGGCTGAAGCTTTCTTT.

J is TRBJ2-5 and V is TRBV27; no definite D call. Germline V gene sequence: CDR1 MNHEY, CDR2 SMNVEV (reference sequence). The CDR3 is 13 residues long. V lost 5 bases, J lost 5 bases, and 12 bases lay in between. The CDR3 bases are TGTGCCAGCAGTCGACCAAACGGGGAGACCCAGTACTTC. Its protein is CASSRPNGETQYF.

The rearrangement links TRBV28 to TRBJ2-1; the D gene could be TRBD1 or TRBD2 (6 bases each). CDR1 and CDR2 from the germline V gene are MDHEN and SYDVKM. The V gene lost 6 bases and the J gene lost 2 bases, with 14 bases spanning the gap. This CDR3 has 15 residues. The CDR3: CASSRGRGPYNEQFF. The CDR3 region has the DNA TGTGCCAGCAGCCGGGGGCGGGGTCCCTACAATGAGCAGTTCTTC. The full variable domain, with the rest looked up from reference TRBV28 and TRBJ2-1, is DVKVTQSSRYLVKRTGEKVFLECVQDMDHENMFWYRQDPGLGLRLIYFSYDVKMKEKGDIPEGYSVSREKKERFSLILESASTNQTSMYLCASSRGRGPYNEQFFGPGTRLTVL.

V usage is TRBV7-6 and J usage is TRBJ2-2; 7 nucleotides match TRBD2. V dropped 5 bases and J dropped 4; count of bases not matched to a gene: 10. Germline-derived CDR1 and CDR2 are SGHVS and FNYEAQ. This CDR3 has 16 residues. The CDR3 spells CASSPAGRGRTGELFF. The CDR3 region has the DNA TGTGCCAGCAGCCCCGCAGGGAGGGGACGCACCGGGGAGCTGTTTTTT.

This chain links TRBV5-1 with TRBJ2-1; D not certain. The CDR3 is 15 amino acids. Trimming removed 4 bases from V and 0 bases from J, with 11 bases in between. From germline, CDR1 is SGHRS and CDR2 YFSETQ. The CDR3 nucleotides are TGCGCCAGCAGCCCCCGTTTGAGCTCCTACAATGAGCAGTTCTTC. It translates to CASSPRLSSYNEQFF.

V gene TRBV30 combines with J gene TRBJ2-4; 8 bases match TRBD1. With 1 base clipped from V and 8 bases from J, the junction kept 7 bases outside the gene matches. Germline CDR1 is GTSNPN and CDR2 is SVGIG (reference sequence). This CDR3 comprises 14 residues. DNA of the CDR3: TGTGCCTGGAGTGCCGGAACAGGGGGGTACATTCAGTACTTC. It codes for CAWSAGTGGYIQYF.